These 18 T cell receptor beta chains were sequenced from one sample in a study of CD8 T cells in ankylosing spondylitis. Study-level results: A TCR beta motif of 8 or 9 highly homologous variants appeared characteristic of ankylosing spondylitis blood.

TCRdb analysed the 5' RACE reads with MiXCR anew, one entry per CDR3 protein. The sample has approximately 150,000 distinct CDR3 sequences, 17% seen once. These TCRs are of unknown antigen specificity. The specimen was blood, either unsorted or a sorted T cell fraction (not recorded which). These TCRs come from a male donor with ankylosing spondylitis.

The chain combines TRBV27 with TRBJ2-1, with TRBD2 matching 11 bases. The trim removed 5 bases at V and 9 bases at J, leaving 9 bases unmatched. In germline, CDR1 is MNHEY, CDR2 SMNVEV (reference sequence). CDR3 length: 15 residues. CDR3 protein: CASSPSLAGVPEQFF. The CDR3 nucleotides are TGTGCCAGCAGTCCCTCACTAGCGGGAGTTCCTGAGCAGTTCTTC.

The rearrangement joins TRBV2 to TRBJ1-5; D is perhaps TRBD1 (5 bases). Germline V CDR1 and CDR2: SNHLY, FYNNEI. The V and J ends lost 6 bases and 2 bases respectively, with 8 bases between them. The CDR3 contains 13 residues. CDR3 nucleotides: TGTGCCAGCAGAGACAGTGGCAATCAGCCCCAGCATTTT. It encodes CASRDSGNQPQHF. Full variable domain (missing parts from reference TRBV2 and TRBJ1-5): EPEVTQTPSHQVTQMGQEVILRCVPISNHLYFYWYRQILGQKVEFLVSFYNNEISEKSEIFDDQFSVERPDGSNFTLKIRSTKLEDSAMYFCASRDSGNQPQHFGDGTRLSIL.

The chain recombines TRBV4-3 with TRBJ1-3; D call uncertain. V was shortened by 3 bases and J by 0 bases, with 6 bases between the two germline ends. This CDR3 spans 14 amino acids. Germline V gene data show CDR1 as LGHNA and CDR2 as YSLEER. CDR3 nucleotides: TGCGCCAGCAGCCAGTCTCTCTCTGGAAACACCATATATTTT. This codes for CASSQSLSGNTIYF.

This clonotype was picked up many times. The V and J genes are TRBV3-1 and TRBJ2-3; 7 nucleotides match TRBD1. CDR3 size: 16 residues. Germline V gives CDR1 LGHDT, CDR2 YNNKEL (reference sequence). J lost 6 bases, V lost 4 bases, and 13 bases had no gene match. CDR3 coding DNA: TGTGCCAGCAGCCCCGGGACAGCCCCTTTCGTGGATACGCAGTATTTT. Encoded protein: CASSPGTAPFVDTQYF.

This clonotype was observed many times. V gene TRBV29-1 combines with J gene TRBJ2-7, with 13 bases fitting TRBD2. This CDR3 is built from 13 residues. The trim removed 6 bases at V and 8 bases at J, leaving 7 bases unmatched. Per germline, CDR1 SQVTM and CDR2 ANQGSEA. This chain's CDR3 is CSVIGTSGKKQYF. The DNA of the CDR3 is TGCAGCGTGATCGGGACTAGCGGGAAAAAGCAGTACTTC.

This clonotype came up a few times. The chain carries TRBV5-8 and TRBJ2-2; D may correspond to TRBD1 or TRBD2 (5 bases each). Germline loops: CDR1 SGHTS, CDR2 YDEGEE. Trimming took 3 bases from V and 0 from J, leaving 6 bases between them. This CDR3 region has 14 residues. CDR3 sequence (DNA): TGTGCCAGCAGCTGGGGACCGAACACCGGGGAGCTGTTTTTT. The encoded protein is CASSWGPNTGELFF.

A few counts support this clonotype. Being one base from a much bigger clone, this may be a read error. This chain's CDR3 is CASSPHTGELFF. DNA of the CDR3: TGTGCCAGCAGCCCCCACACCGGGGAGCTGTTTTTT. The genes are TRBV11-2 and TRBJ2-2; D is undetermined. This CDR3 spans 12 amino acids. In germline, CDR1 is SGHAT, CDR2 FQNNGV. Trimming pared 5 bases from V and 3 bases from J, leaving 4 bases between.

This clonotype was seen repeatedly, ten times or more. One end of the junction does not line up with germline, which may come from a read error. The chain uses TRBV5-1 and TRBJ1-5; no clear D. Germline V gene sequence: CDR1 SGHRS, CDR2 YFSETQ. The CDR3 extends over 12 amino acids. The CDR3 sequence: CASSFTGQPQHF. CDR3 nucleotide sequence: TGTGCCAGCAGTTTTACGGGTCAGCCCCAGCATTTT.

In its sample, this clonotype was seen a few times. This sequence joins TRBV4-2 and TRBJ2-1; the D gene could be TRBD1 or TRBD2 (5 bases each). Trimming cost V 0 bases and J 5 bases, with 5 bases left between them. Germline V gene data show CDR1 as LGHNA and CDR2 as YNFKEQ. The CDR3 runs to 13 residues. Here the CDR3 reads CASSQEGDNEQFF. For the CDR3, the DNA is TGTGCCAGCAGCCAAGAGGGGGACAATGAGCAGTTCTTC.

The chain carries TRBV7-9 and TRBJ2-1; D is possibly TRBD1 or TRBD2 (5 bases each). CDR1 and CDR2 (germline): SEHNR, FQNEAQ (reference sequence). The CDR3 length is 16 residues. The V end lost 6 bases, the J end lost 3 bases, and 18 bases lay between the germline ends. The CDR3 region has the DNA TGTGCCAGCAGAAACCCGCCGGGACGGTTCTACAATGAGCAGTTCTTC. Translating gives CASRNPPGRFYNEQFF.

Remarks on this clonotype: A much larger clone sits a single nucleotide away, making a read error possible. The chain employs TRBV6-2 or TRBV6-3 and TRBJ2-7; 8 bases are a match to TRBD1. The CDR3 length is 13 residues. Germline V gives CDR1 MNHEY, CDR2 SVGEGT. After removal of 2 bases from V and 3 bases from J, the junction contained 0 bases not matched to a gene. The CDR3 coding sequence is TGTGCCAGCAGTTACGACAGGGGCTACGAGCAGTACTTC. Translated: CASSYDRGYEQYF.

The gene calls are TRBV19 and TRBJ2-7, with 14 bases matching TRBD2. The CDR3 loop spans 15 amino acids. V was pared by 7 bases and J by 4 bases, with 6 bases of the junction left unmatched. Per germline, CDR1 LNHDA and CDR2 SQIVND (reference sequence). CDR3 sequence reads: CASKNGTSGSYEQYF. The CDR3 DNA follows: TGTGCCAGTAAGAACGGGACTAGCGGGAGTTACGAGCAGTACTTC. The whole variable domain, filled in from reference TRBV19 and TRBJ2-7, reads DGGITQSPKYLFRKEGQNVTLSCEQNLNHDAMYWYRQDPGQGLRLIYYSQIVNDFQKGDIAEGYSVSREKKESFPLTVTSAQKNPTAFYLCASKNGTSGSYEQYFGPGTRLTVT.

This clonotype was counted only a few times. The chain carries TRBV7-3 and TRBJ2-3; D is possibly TRBD2 (5 bases). CDR3 length equals 12 residues. CDR1 SGHTA and CDR2 FQGTGA come from the germline V gene. Trimming cost V 5 bases and J 6 bases, with 9 bases left between them. CDR3 nucleotides: TGTGCCAGCAGCGACCGAGGGGATACGCAGTATTTT. This codes for CASSDRGDTQYF.

This clonotype came up many times. The chain couples TRBV7-2 to TRBJ1-1; D unresolved. Trimming removed 3 bases from V and 12 bases from J, with 14 bases in between. The CDR3 spans 12 residues. Germline V CDR1 and CDR2: SGHTA, FQGNSA. CDR3 sequence (DNA): TGTGCCAGCAGCTTTGCGGGAAGTAGGTCTTTCTTT. Protein sequence: CASSFAGSRSFF. The full variable domain, its missing parts supplied by reference TRBV7-2 and TRBJ1-1, is GAGVSQSPSNKVTEKGKDVELRCDPISGHTALYWYRQSLGQGLEFLIYFQGNSAPDKSGLPSDRFSAERTGGSVSTLTIQRTQQEDSAVYLCASSFAGSRSFFGQGTRLTVV.

The chain recombines TRBV7-9 with TRBJ2-5; D may be TRBD1 (6 bases). Trimming took off 2 bases at V and 5 bases at J, with 15 bases between the two ends. Germline V gives CDR1 SEHNR, CDR2 FQNEAQ (reference sequence). CDR3 size: 15 residues. DNA for the CDR3: TGTGCCAGCAGCTTATTAGGGGGAGAAGCTGAGACCCAGTACTTC. Translated: CASSLLGGEAETQYF.

This chain joins TRBV9 and TRBJ2-2, with a tentative D call TRBD2 (5 bases). The CDR3 sequence is 15 residues long. Germline V gene data show CDR1 as SGDLS and CDR2 as YYNGEE. Trimming took off 0 bases at V and 2 bases at J, with 8 bases between the two ends. The CDR3 nucleotides read TGTGCCAGCAGCGTAGGGACTGTAAACACCGGGGAGCTGTTTTTT. This sequence encodes CASSVGTVNTGELFF.

This clonotype came up a few times. The V and J genes are TRBV5-1 and TRBJ2-7; 11 nucleotides match TRBD2. The CDR3 is 17 residues long. Germline CDR1 SGHRS, CDR2 YFSETQ. The trim removed 1 base at V and 4 bases at J, leaving 10 bases unmatched. CDR3 DNA sequence: TGCGCCAGCAGCTTGCTGGGAACTAGCGGGAGTATATACGAGCAGTACTTC. This codes for CASSLLGTSGSIYEQYF.

This chain links TRBV15 with TRBJ2-7; D unresolved. Germline CDR1 and CDR2: LNHNV and YYDKDF (reference sequence). The CDR3 loop spans 12 amino acids. Trimming removed 1 base from V and 1 base from J, with 2 bases in between. This chain's CDR3 is CATSRVSYEQYF. CDR3 coding DNA: TGTGCCACCAGCAGAGTTTCCTACGAGCAGTACTTC.